The clone carrying this T cell receptor beta chain has just one count. Its antigen is still unknown. Each CDR3 protein gets one entry after TCRdb re-called the 5' RACE reads with MiXCR. The table shows over 50,000 distinct CDR3 sequences, with roughly a tenth occurring only once. The data were obtained in a study of early T cells in non-severe SARS-CoV-2 infection. Study-wide points: The matching step, a VDJdb search, favored anti-spike CD8 responses and missed private and CD4 specificities.

Sequencing used whole blood. The TCR originated in an adult who was a healthcare worker with PCR-confirmed SARS-CoV-2 infection or an uninfected control (not recorded which).

CDR3 coding DNA: TGCAGCGCCCTGACACCGGAGCAGTACTTC. Protein: CSALTPEQYF. The chain carries TRBV29-1 and TRBJ2-7; D remains ambiguous. Per germline, CDR1 SQVTM and CDR2 ANQGSEA. The CDR3 is 10 residues long. Trimming removed 7 bases at V and 7 bases at J, with 11 bases between.